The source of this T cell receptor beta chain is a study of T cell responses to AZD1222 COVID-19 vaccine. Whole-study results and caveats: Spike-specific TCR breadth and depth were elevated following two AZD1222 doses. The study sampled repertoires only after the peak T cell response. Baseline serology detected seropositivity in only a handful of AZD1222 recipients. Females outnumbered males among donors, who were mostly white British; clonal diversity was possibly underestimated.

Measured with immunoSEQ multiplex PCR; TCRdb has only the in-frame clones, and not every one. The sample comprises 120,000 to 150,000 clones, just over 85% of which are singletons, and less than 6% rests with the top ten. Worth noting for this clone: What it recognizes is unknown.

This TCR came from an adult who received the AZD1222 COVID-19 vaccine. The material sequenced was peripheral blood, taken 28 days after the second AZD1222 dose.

DNA for the CDR3: TGTGCCAGCAGCTCGCAAGCCGGGGCCCGGAGGGGCTACACCTTC. It specifies CASSSQAGARRGYTF. The chain uses TRBV5-8 and TRBJ1-2; the D gene is possibly TRBD1 (5 bases). With 3 bases removed from V and 8 bases from J, the gap between germline ends came to 20 bases. The germline gives CDR1 SGHTS, CDR2 YDEGEE. This CDR3 comprises 15 residues.